This T cell receptor (beta chain) was retrieved from a study of shared clonotypes between healthy human individuals. When replicate PCRs were run on unsorted PBMC, they used approximately 300 ng DNA, about 27,000 T cell genomes. Original data processing: ImmunoSEQ supplied junction-only sequences lacking quality scores, so filtering was different. Generated by immunoSEQ multiplex PCR, the TCRdb table keeps only in-frame clones and is missing some. V, J and clone size are those of that table, while D and trimming were read from the DNA. This table has about 560,000 clones, just over 75% appearing once. Comment on this clone: Its antigen is still unknown.

J lost 0 bases, V lost 6 bases, and 6 bases had no gene match. CDR3 length: 15 residues. Germline V gene sequence: CDR1 WNHNN, CDR2 SYGVQD (reference sequence). Study observations and caveats: The authors sampled blood alone, and tissue repertoires likely differ.

Unsorted samples relied on roughly 100 million PBMCs, which served as the source of genomic DNA. This receptor was taken from a woman in her thirties or forties in good health. Some clones in this sample may be carry-over from other donors' samples. The specimen was PBMCs. The rearrangement uses TRBV10-1 and TRBJ2-3, with 7 nucleotides matching TRBD1. The CDR3: CASSRTGSSTDTQYF. The CDR3 bases are TGCGCCAGCAGCCGGACAGGCTCTAGCACAGATACGCAGTATTTT.